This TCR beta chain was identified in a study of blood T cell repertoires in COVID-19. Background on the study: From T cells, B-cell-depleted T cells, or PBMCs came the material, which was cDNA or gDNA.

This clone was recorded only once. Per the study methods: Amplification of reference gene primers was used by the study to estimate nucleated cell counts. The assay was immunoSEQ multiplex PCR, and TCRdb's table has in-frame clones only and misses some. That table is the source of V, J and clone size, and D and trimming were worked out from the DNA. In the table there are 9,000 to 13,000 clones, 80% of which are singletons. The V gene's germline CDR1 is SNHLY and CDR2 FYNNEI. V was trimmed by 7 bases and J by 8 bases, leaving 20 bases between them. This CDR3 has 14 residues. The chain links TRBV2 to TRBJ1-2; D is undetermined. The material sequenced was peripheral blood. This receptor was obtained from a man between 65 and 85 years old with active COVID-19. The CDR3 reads CASTWGEVGKGYTF. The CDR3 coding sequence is TGTGCCAGCACCTGGGGAGAGGTTGGGAAAGGCTACACCTTC.